The clone carrying this T cell receptor beta chain has just one count. Data came from immunoSEQ multiplex PCR; TCRdb stores just in-frame clones and leaves some out. Of about 82,000 clones in the sample, 80% were seen once. This specimen comes from a study of blood T cell repertoires in COVID-19. Germline V gene sequence: CDR1 SGHVS, CDR2 FNYEAQ. The CDR3 length is 15 residues. V was clipped by 3 bases and J by 0 bases, with 9 bases between them. The chain links TRBV7-6 to TRBJ1-3; D gene unclear. This TCR was sampled from a woman in her thirties or forties with active or convalescent COVID-19. The sample was peripheral blood. CDR3 bases: TGTGCCAGCAGCTTGGGCACATTCTCTGGAAACACCATATATTTT. Translation: CASSLGTFSGNTIYF.